The 23 T cell receptor beta chains given below trace back to one sample, sequenced in a study of CD8+CD57+ T cells in acquired aplastic anemia. Researchers used genomic DNA as the template to profile TCR beta VDJ and CDR3. TCRdb independently ran MiXCR on the reads; one entry per CDR3 protein. The sample holds roughly 300,000 distinct CDR3 sequences, 45% to 70% seen once. What was sequenced was sorted CD4+, CD8+, or CD8+CD57+ T cells (not recorded which) from PBMCs. The receptors come from a human donor with severe aplastic anemia or a healthy control (not recorded which).

This chain connects TRBV3-1 to TRBJ1-6, with D unclear. This CDR3 is 13 amino acids long. The ends were cut back, 1 base at V and 8 bases at J, with 6 bases in the middle. CDR1 and CDR2 (germline): LGHDT, YNNKEL (reference sequence). CDR3 protein: CASSQGVDSPLHF. The CDR3 bases are TGTGCCAGCAGCCAAGGCGTGGATTCACCCCTCCACTTT.

The genes are TRBV7-9 and TRBJ2-3; TRBD2 is a possible D gene (5 bases). Germline lookup yields CDR1 SEHNR and CDR2 FQNEAQ (reference sequence). CDR3 length: 13 residues. V lost 4 bases and J 4 bases, leaving 9 bases between the germline ends. CDR3 sequence reads: CASSSGLSDTQYF. The CDR3, as DNA: TGTGCCAGCAGCTCCGGACTGTCAGATACGCAGTATTTT.

This clonotype was seen at least ten times. The chain links TRBV20-1 to TRBJ2-5, with 13 bases fitting TRBD2. The trim removed 6 bases at V and 5 bases at J, leaving 15 bases unmatched. Per germline, CDR1 DFQATT and CDR2 SNEGSKA (reference sequence). This CDR3 has 17 amino acids. CDR3 residues: CSATGGLAGNKLETQYF. Here the CDR3 DNA reads TGCAGTGCGACAGGGGGACTAGCGGGGAATAAATTGGAGACCCAGTACTTC.

V and J are TRBV2 and TRBJ2-3, with a weak D call TRBD1 (5 bases). V shed 6 bases and J shed 8 bases, with 18 bases lying between them. This CDR3 is built from 14 residues. Germline CDR1 and CDR2: SNHLY and FYNNEI. The CDR3 sequence: CASSIILGRGTQYF. CDR3 DNA: TGTGCCAGCAGCATAATATTGGGGCGAGGTACGCAGTATTTT.

The genes are TRBV6-5 and TRBJ1-6, with 8 bases that match TRBD1. Per germline, CDR1 MNHEY and CDR2 SVGAGI. The ends lost 6 bases at V and 1 base at J; junction bases unmatched: 5. The CDR3 has 16 residues. The CDR3 DNA reads as TGTGCCAGCAGACGGCAGGGGGCATCCTATAATTCACCCCTCCACTTT. Residues: CASRRQGASYNSPLHF.

This chain connects TRBV5-1 to TRBJ2-7; D not resolved. Deletions cut 4 bases from V and 13 bases from J, with 15 bases between. The CDR3 extends over 11 amino acids. Germline-derived CDR1 and CDR2 are SGHRS and YFSETQ. The DNA for the CDR3 is TGCGCCAGCAGCCTCGCTGACATGGTCTACTTC. Encoded protein: CASSLADMVYF. The full variable domain, rest sourced from reference TRBV5-1 and TRBJ2-7, is KAGVTQTPRYLIKTRGQQVTLSCSPISGHRSVSWYQQTPGQGLQFLFEYFSETQRNKGNFPGRFSGRQFSNSRSEMNVSTLELGDSALYLCASSLADMVYFGPGTRLTVT.

The chain has TRBV5-1 and TRBJ1-2; D uncertain. The CDR3 has 14 residues. CDR1 is SGHRS, CDR2 YFSETQ, per germline. V was shortened by 0 bases and J by 6 bases, with 12 bases between the two germline ends. The CDR3 DNA is TGCGCCAGCAGCTTGGTGAGCCCTGGCCATGGCTACACCTTC. Translating it yields CASSLVSPGHGYTF. Full variable domain (missing parts from reference TRBV5-1 and TRBJ1-2): KAGVTQTPRYLIKTRGQQVTLSCSPISGHRSVSWYQQTPGQGLQFLFEYFSETQRNKGNFPGRFSGRQFSNSRSEMNVSTLELGDSALYLCASSLVSPGHGYTFGSGTRLTVV.

This clonotype was seen many times. This chain connects TRBV6-5 to TRBJ2-7; D perhaps matches TRBD1 (5 bases). V lost 2 bases and J lost 4, with 15 bases in between. In germline, CDR1 is MNHEY, CDR2 SVGAGI. The CDR3 runs 15 residues. CDR3 loop: CASSYIGQGIYEQYF. CDR3 in DNA: TGTGCCAGCAGTTACATCGGTCAGGGAATTTACGAGCAGTACTTC.

As concerns this clonotype: This may be a read error, as it is one base from a much larger clone. This sequence joins TRBV6-5 and TRBJ2-5; a weak D match, TRBD2 (5 bases). CDR1 and CDR2 (germline): MNHEY, SVGAGI. The CDR3 sequence is 14 residues long. Trimming cost V 4 bases and J 2 bases, with 11 bases left between them. The CDR3 nucleotides read TGTGCCAGCAGTTGCTCGAGAGGGCAAGAGACCCAGTACTTC. Residues: CASSCSRGQETQYF.

There are many counts of this clonotype. This chain joins TRBV12-3 or TRBV12-4 and TRBJ1-2, with TRBD1 as a possible D gene (6 bases). The CDR3 extends over 13 amino acids. Trimming pared 4 bases from V and 5 bases from J, leaving 11 bases between. The CDR3 bases are TGTGCCAGCAGTTGGGGGACACTTTATGGCTACACCTTC. Protein product: CASSWGTLYGYTF.

The chain employs TRBV7-9 and TRBJ2-3, with TRBD2 matching over 8 bases. Germline V gene data show CDR1 as SEHNR and CDR2 as FQNEAQ (reference sequence). This CDR3 is built from 15 residues. The ends lost 5 bases at V and 11 bases at J; junction bases unmatched: 15. The DNA for the CDR3 is TGTGCCAGCAGCCGTACTATAGCGGGGACCTATGAGCAGTATTTT. Amino acid sequence: CASSRTIAGTYEQYF.

The V gene is TRBV9, the J gene TRBJ1-6, with D unresolved. The CDR3 is 14 residues long. Trimming left V 0 bases short and J 7 bases short, with 8 bases between. The germline V gene has CDR1 SGDLS and CDR2 YYNGEE. CDR3 coding DNA: TGTGCCAGCAGCGTAGTTCTGGGCAATTCACCCCTCCACTTT. Its translation is CASSVVLGNSPLHF. The full variable domain, in which reference TRBV9 and TRBJ1-6 provide the parts outside the CDR3, is DSGVTQTPKHLITATGQRVTLRCSPRSGDLSVYWYQQSLDQGLQFLIQYYNGEERAKGNILERFSAQQFPDLHSELNLSSLELGDSALYFCASSVVLGNSPLHFGNGTRLTVT.

The chain joins TRBV7-2 to TRBJ2-3, with D unresolved. V shed 1 base and J shed 4 bases, with 9 bases lying between them. Germline CDR1 SGHTA, CDR2 FQGNSA. This CDR3 comprises 14 residues. The CDR3: CASSLVGSSDTQYF. DNA of the CDR3: TGTGCCAGCAGCTTAGTCGGTAGTTCAGATACGCAGTATTTT.

Notes on this clonotype: Since the CDR3 does not end with the conserved phenylalanine or tryptophan, this likely comes from a read error. The limits of the CDR3 on the DNA are not certain, so only TCRdb's listed CDR3 is given. V gene TRBV19 combines with J gene TRBJ1-1; the table's D call, TRBD1, has no DNA check behind it. Germline V gene lookup returns CDR1 LNHDA and CDR2 SQIVND (reference sequence). The CDR3 has 11 residues if both end residues are counted. The CDR3 spells CASSRLGTLIY.

This clonotype has just a few counts. This chain links TRBV7-8 with TRBJ2-3, with TRBD2 matching over 12 bases. The J segment lost 3 bases and the V segment lost 7 bases, leaving 2 bases of the junction unmatched. Germline V lookup: CDR1 SGHVS, CDR2 FQNEAQ. The CDR3 consists of 14 residues. The CDR3 spells CASTLAGGTDTQYF. The DNA of the CDR3 is TGTGCCAGCACACTAGCGGGAGGAACAGATACGCAGTATTTT.

This clonotype was seen many times. The V call is TRBV6-5, the J call TRBJ2-1, with 9 bases that match TRBD2. The CDR3 is 15 amino acids. Germline V gives CDR1 MNHEY, CDR2 SVGAGI. The V segment lost 2 bases and the J segment 7 bases; nucleotides outside the gene matches: 6. CDR3 sequence reads: CASSYATSGMNEQFF. The CDR3 bases are TGTGCCAGCAGTTACGCGACTAGCGGAATGAATGAGCAGTTCTTC.

V gene TRBV4-1 combines with J gene TRBJ1-4; D gene unclear. The CDR3 is made up of 12 amino acids. Germline V gives CDR1 MGHRA, CDR2 YSYEKL. V lost 3 bases to trimming and J lost 8 bases, with 7 bases between them. CDR3 region: CASSHPYEKLFF. For the CDR3, the DNA is TGCGCCAGCAGCCACCCCTACGAAAAACTGTTTTTT.

This clonotype has more than one count but fewer than ten. The J gene is TRBJ2-7, the V gene TRBV2; D unresolved. The CDR3 contains 12 residues. V gave up 4 bases and J gave up 3 bases, with 7 bases separating them. CDR1 and CDR2 (germline): SNHLY, FYNNEI. DNA of the CDR3: TGTGCCAGCAGTGGATTATTCTACGAGCAGTACTTC. It translates to CASSGLFYEQYF.

In DNA, the CDR3 is TGTGCCAGCAGCTTAGGTAGAGGATTGGGCTACACCTTC. As protein: CASSLGRGLGYTF. V is TRBV7-3 and J is TRBJ1-2; D is ambiguous. This CDR3 comprises 13 residues. Germline V gives CDR1 SGHTA, CDR2 FQGTGA. Trimming pared 2 bases from V and 8 bases from J, leaving 12 bases between.

The table lists this clonotype with many counts. The chain links TRBV15 to TRBJ1-6, with 7 bases fitting TRBD1. This CDR3 contains 15 residues. Germline-derived CDR1 and CDR2 are LNHNV and YYDKDF (reference sequence). V lost 1 base to trimming and J lost 11 bases; unmatched junction nucleotides: 8. In DNA, the CDR3 is TGTGCCACCAGCAGAGTCGATTTACAGGGGCCACCCCTCCACTTT. The encoded protein is CATSRVDLQGPPLHF. Supplemented by reference TRBV15 and TRBJ1-6, the full variable domain reads DAMVIQNPRYQVTQFGKPVTLSCSQTLNHNVMYWYQQKSSQAPKLLFHYYDKDFNNEADTPDNFQSRRPNTSFCFLDIRSPGLGDTAMYLCATSRVDLQGPPLHFGNGTRLTVT.

The chain joins TRBV20-1 to TRBJ2-5; D remains unclear. V was clipped by 3 bases and J by 7 bases, with 15 bases between them. Germline V gene sequence: CDR1 DFQATT, CDR2 SNEGSKA (reference sequence). CDR3 length equals 13 residues. This chain's CDR3 is CSARPTTTGTQYF. The CDR3 coding sequence is TGCAGTGCTAGGCCCACCACCACCGGGACCCAGTACTTC.

The chain couples TRBV5-5 to TRBJ2-1; D gene unclear. Germline V gene data show CDR1 as SGHKS and CDR2 as YYEKEE (reference sequence). This CDR3 comprises 13 residues. V lost 2 bases and J 4 bases, leaving 7 bases between the germline ends. In DNA form, the CDR3 reads TGTGCCAGCAGCTTCCCGACTTACAATGAGCAGTTCTTC. Amino acids: CASSFPTYNEQFF.

This clonotype is a singleton in its sample. This chain connects TRBV10-3 to TRBJ2-7; TRBD1 or TRBD2 may be the D gene (6 bases each). Germline V lookup: CDR1 ENHRY, CDR2 SYGVKD. V shed 4 bases and J shed 7 bases, with 14 bases lying between them. This CDR3 comprises 13 residues. CDR3 in DNA: TGTGCCATCAGTGGGCTAGAGGGGGGTGAGCAGTACTTC. Translation: CAISGLEGGEQYF.